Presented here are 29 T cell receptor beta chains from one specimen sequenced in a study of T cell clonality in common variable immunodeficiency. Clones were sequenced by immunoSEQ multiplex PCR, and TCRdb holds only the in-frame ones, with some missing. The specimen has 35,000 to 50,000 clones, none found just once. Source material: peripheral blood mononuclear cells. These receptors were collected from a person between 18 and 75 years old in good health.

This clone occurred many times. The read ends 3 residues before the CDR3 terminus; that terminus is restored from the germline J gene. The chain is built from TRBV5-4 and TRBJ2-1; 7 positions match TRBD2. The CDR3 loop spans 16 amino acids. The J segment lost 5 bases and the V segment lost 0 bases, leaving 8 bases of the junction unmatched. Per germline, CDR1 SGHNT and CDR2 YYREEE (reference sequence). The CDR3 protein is CASSLVGGSPNNEQFF. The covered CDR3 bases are TGTGCCAGCAGCTTGGTAGGCGGGAGTCCAAACAATGAG.

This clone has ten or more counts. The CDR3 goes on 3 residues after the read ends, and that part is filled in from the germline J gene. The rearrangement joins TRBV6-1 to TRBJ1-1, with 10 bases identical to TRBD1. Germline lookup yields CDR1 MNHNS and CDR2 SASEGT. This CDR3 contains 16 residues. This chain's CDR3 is CASSDYAGQGSEEAFF. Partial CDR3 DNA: TGTGCCAGCAGTGATTACGCGGGACAGGGGAGTGAGGAA.

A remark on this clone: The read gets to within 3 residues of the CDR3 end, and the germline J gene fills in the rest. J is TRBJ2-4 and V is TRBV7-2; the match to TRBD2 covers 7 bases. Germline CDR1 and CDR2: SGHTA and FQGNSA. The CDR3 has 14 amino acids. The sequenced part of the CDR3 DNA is TGTGCCAGCAGCTTAGAGCGGGGCTTCTATGGT. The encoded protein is CASSLERGFYG. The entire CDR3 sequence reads CASSLERGFYGQYF.

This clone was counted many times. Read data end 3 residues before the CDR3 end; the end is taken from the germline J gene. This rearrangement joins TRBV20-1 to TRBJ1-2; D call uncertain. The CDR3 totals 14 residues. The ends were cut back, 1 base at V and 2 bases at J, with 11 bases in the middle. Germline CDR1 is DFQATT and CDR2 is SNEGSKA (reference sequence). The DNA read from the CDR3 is TGCAGTGCTAGAGGGCCAGAACGAAACTATGGC. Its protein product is CSARGPERNYG. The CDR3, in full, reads CSARGPERNYGYTF.

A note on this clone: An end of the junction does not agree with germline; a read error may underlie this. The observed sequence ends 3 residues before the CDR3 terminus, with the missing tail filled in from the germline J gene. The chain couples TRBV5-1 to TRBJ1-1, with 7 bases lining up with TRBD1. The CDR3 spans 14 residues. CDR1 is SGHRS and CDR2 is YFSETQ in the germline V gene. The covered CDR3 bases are TGCGCCGGCAGCGCGGGACAGACTGACACTGAA. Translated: CAGSAGQTDTE. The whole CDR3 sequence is CAGSAGQTDTEAFF.

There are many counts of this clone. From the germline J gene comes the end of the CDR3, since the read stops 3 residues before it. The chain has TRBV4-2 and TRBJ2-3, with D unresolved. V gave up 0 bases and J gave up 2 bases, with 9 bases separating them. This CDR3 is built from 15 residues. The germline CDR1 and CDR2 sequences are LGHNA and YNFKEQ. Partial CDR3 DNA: TGTGCCAGCAGCCAAGAGTCTCGCTACACAGATACG. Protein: CASSQESRYTDT. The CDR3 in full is CASSQESRYTDTQYF.

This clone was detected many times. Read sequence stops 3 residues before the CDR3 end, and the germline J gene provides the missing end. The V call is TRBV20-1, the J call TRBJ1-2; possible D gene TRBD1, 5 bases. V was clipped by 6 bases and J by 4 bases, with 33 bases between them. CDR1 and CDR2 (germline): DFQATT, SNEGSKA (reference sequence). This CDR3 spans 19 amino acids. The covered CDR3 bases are TGCAGTGCCCTTAAGCCCAGACTGGGGCAGGATCTGGGGGGCTATGGC. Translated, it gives CSALKPRLGQDLGGYG. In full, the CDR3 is CSALKPRLGQDLGGYGYTF.

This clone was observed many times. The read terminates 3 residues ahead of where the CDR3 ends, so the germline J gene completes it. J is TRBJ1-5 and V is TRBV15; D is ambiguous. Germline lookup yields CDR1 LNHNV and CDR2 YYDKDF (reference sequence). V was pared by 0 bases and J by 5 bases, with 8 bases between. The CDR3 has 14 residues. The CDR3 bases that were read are TGTGCCACCAGCAGAGATCAACGGGATCAGCCC. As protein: CATSRDQRDQP. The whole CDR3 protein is CATSRDQRDQPQHF.

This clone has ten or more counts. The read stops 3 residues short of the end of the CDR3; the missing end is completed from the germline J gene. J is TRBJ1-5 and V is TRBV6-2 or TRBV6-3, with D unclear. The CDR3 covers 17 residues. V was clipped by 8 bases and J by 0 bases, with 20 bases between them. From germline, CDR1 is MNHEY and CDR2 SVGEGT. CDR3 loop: CASASSQVIHSNQPQHF. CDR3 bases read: TGTGCCAGCGCAAGCAGCCAGGTTATCCATAGCAATCAGCCC.

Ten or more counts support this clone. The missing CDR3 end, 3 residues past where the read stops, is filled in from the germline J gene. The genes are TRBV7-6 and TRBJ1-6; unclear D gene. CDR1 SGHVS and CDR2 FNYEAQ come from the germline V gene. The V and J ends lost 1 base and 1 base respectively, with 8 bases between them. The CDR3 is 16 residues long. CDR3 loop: CASSLEHASYNSPLHF. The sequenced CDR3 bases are TGTGCCAGCAGCTTAGAACACGCTTCCTATAATTCACCC.

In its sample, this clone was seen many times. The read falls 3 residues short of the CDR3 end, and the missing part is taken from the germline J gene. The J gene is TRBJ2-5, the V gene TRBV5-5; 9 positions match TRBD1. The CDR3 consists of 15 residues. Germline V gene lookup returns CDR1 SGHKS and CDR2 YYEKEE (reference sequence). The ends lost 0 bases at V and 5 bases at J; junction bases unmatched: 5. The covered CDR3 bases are TGTGCCAGCAGCTTGGTAGGACAGGGGCTGGAGACC. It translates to CASSLVGQGLET. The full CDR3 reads CASSLVGQGLETQYF. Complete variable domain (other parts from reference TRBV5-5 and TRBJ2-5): DAGVTQSPTHLIKTRGQQVTLRCSPISGHKSVSWYQQVLGQGPQFIFQYYEKEERGRGNFPDRFSARQFPNYSSELNVNALLLGDSALYLCASSLVGQGLETQYFGPGTRLLVL.

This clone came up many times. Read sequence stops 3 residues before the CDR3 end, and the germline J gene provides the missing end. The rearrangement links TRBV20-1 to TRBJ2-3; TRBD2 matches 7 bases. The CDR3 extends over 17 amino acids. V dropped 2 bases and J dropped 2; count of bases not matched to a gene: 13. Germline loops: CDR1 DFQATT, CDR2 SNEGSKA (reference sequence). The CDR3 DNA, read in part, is TGCAGTGCTAGACGGATCGGGGGGACGAGCTCCACAGATACG. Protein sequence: CSARRIGGTSSTDT. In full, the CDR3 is CSARRIGGTSSTDTQYF.

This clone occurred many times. CDR3 sequence: CASTGQGPYEQYF. CDR3 DNA (partial): TGTGCCAGTACCGGACAGGGTCCCTACGAG. The V and J genes are TRBV19 and TRBJ2-7; 8 bases are a match to TRBD1. The read terminates 3 residues ahead of where the CDR3 ends, so the germline J gene completes it. In germline, CDR1 is LNHDA, CDR2 SQIVND (reference sequence). The CDR3 sequence is 13 residues long. Trimming cost V 7 bases and J 2 bases; bases outside gene matches: 4.

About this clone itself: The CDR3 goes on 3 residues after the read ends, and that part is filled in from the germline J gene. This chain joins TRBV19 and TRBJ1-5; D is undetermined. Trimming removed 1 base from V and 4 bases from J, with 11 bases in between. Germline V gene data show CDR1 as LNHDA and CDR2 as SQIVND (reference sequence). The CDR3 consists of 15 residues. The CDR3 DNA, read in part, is TGTGCCAGTAGTATAGTATCGGTCCCTAATCAGCCC. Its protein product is CASSIVSVPNQP. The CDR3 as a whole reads CASSIVSVPNQPQHF.

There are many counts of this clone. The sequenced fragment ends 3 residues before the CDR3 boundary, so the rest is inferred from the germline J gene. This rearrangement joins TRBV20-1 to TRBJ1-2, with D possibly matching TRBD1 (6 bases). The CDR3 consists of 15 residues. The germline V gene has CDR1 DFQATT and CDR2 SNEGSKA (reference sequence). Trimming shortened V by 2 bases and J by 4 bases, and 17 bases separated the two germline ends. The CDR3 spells CSARHRRQGSYGYTF. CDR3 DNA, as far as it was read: TGCAGTGCTAGACATCGACGCCAGGGGAGCTATGGC.

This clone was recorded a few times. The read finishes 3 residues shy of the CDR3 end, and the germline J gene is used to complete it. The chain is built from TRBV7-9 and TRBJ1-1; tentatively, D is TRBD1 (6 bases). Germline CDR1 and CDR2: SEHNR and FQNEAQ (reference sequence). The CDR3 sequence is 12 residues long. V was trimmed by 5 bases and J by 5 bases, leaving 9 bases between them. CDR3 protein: CASSPGVTEAFF. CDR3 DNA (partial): TGTGCCAGCAGCCCAGGGGTGACTGAA.

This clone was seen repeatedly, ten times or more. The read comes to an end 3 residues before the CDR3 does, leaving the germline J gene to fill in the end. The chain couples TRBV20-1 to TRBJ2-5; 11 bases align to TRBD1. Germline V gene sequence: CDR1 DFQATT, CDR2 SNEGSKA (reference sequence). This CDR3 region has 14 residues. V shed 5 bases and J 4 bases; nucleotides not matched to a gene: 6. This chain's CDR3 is CSAGGQGAGETQYF. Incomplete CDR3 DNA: TGCAGTGCTGGAGGACAGGGGGCCGGAGAGACC.

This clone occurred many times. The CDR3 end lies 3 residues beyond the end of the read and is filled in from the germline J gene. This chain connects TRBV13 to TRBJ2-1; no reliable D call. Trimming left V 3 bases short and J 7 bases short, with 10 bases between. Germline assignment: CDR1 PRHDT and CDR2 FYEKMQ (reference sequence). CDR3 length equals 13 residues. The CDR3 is CASSFPPGNEQFF. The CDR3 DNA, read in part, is TGTGCCAGCAGCTTCCCCCCCGGTAATGAG.

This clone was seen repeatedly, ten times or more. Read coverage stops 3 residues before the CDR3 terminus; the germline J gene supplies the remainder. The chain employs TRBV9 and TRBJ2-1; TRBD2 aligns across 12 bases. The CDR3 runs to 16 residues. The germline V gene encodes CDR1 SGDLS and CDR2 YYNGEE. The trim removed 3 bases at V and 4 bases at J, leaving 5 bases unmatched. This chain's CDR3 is CASSATSGGIYNEQFF. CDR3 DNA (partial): TGTGCCAGCAGCGCCACTAGCGGGGGGATTTACAATGAG.

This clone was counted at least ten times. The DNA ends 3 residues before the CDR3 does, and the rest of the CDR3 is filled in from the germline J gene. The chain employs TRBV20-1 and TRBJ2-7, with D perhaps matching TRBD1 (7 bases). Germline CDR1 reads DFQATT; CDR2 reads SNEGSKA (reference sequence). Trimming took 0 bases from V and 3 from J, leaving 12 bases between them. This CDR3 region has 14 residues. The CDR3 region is CSARDPGGYYEQYF. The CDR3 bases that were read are TGCAGTGCTAGAGATCCAGGGGGGTACTACGAG.

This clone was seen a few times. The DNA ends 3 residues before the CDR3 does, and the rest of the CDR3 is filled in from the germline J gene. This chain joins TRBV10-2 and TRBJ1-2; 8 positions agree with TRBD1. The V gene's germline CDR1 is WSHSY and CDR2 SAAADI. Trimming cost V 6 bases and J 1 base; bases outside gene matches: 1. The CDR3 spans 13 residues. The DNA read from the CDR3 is TGCGCCAGCAGAACAGGGGGTAACTATGGC. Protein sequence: CASRTGGNYG. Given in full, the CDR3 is CASRTGGNYGYTF.

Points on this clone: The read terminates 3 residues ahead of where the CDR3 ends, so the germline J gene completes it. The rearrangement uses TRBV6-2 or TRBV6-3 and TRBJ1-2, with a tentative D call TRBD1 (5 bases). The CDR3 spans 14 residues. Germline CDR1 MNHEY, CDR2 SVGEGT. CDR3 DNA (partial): TGTGCCAGCTCCGGGACTAGCGGTTACAATGAC. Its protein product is CASSGTSGYND. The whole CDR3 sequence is CASSGTSGYNDYTF.

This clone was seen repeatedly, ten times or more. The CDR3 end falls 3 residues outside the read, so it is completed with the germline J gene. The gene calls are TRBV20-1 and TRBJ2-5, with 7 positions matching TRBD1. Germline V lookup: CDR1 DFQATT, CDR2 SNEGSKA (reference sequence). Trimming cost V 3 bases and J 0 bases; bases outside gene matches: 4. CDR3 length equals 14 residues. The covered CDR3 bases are TGCAGTGCTAGCCCGGGACAGTACCAAGAGACC. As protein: CSASPGQYQET. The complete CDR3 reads CSASPGQYQETQYF.

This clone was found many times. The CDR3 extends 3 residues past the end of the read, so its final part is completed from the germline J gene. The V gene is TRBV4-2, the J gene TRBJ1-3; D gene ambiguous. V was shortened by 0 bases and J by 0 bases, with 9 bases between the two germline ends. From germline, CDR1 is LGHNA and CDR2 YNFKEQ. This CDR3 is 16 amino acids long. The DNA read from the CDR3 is TGTGCCAGCAGCCAAGAAGTTCGGGTCTCTGGAAACACC. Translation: CASSQEVRVSGNT. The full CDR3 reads CASSQEVRVSGNTIYF.

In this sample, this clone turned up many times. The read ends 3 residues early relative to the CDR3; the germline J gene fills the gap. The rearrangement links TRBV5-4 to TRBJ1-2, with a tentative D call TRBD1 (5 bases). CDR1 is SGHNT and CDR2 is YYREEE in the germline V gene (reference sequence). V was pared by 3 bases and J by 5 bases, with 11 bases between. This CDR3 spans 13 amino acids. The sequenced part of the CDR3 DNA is TGTGCCAGCAGCTCCGGGGGGGAGTATGGC. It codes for CASSSGGEYG. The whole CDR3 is CASSSGGEYGYTF.

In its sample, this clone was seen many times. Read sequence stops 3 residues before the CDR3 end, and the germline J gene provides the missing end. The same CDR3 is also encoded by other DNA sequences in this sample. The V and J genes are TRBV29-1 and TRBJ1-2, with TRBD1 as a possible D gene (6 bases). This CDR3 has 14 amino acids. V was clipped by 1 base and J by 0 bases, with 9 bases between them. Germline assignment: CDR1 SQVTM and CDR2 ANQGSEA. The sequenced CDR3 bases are TGCAGCGTTGAAGGCAGGGGAGCTAACTATGGC. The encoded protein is CSVEGRGANYG. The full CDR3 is CSVEGRGANYGYTF.

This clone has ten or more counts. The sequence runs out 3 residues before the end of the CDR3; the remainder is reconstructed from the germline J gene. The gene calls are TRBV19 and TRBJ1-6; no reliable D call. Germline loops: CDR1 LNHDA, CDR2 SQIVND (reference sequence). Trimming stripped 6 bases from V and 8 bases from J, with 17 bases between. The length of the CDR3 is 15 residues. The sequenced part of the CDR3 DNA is TGTGCCAGTAGCACCACTCATGGTAGAGATTCACCC. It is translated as CASSTTHGRDSP. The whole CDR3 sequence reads CASSTTHGRDSPLHF. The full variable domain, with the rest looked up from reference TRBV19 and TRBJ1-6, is DGGITQSPKYLFRKEGQNVTLSCEQNLNHDAMYWYRQDPGQGLRLIYYSQIVNDFQKGDIAEGYSVSREKKESFPLTVTSAQKNPTAFYLCASSTTHGRDSPLHFGNGTRLTVT.

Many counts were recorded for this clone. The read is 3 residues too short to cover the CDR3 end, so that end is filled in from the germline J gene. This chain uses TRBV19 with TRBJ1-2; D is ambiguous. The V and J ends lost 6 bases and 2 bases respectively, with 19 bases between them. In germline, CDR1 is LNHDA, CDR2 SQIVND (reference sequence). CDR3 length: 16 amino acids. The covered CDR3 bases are TGTGCCAGTAGCCCTTTGGCTAGGCTACTAAACTATGGC. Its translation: CASSPLARLLNYG. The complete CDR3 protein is CASSPLARLLNYGYTF.

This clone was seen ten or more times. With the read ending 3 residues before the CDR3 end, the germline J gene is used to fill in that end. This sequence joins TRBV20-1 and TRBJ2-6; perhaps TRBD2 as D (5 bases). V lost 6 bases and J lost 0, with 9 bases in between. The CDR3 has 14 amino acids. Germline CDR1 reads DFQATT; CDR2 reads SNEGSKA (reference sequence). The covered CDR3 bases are TGCAGTGCCAGACTAAACTCTGGGGCCAACGTC. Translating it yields CSARLNSGANV. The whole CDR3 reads CSARLNSGANVLTF.